Below, 31 T cell receptor beta chains from the same sample are listed, as sequenced in a study of Graves' ophthalmopathy and Graves' hyperthyroidism (dated by TCRdb to 2017 to 2018). Sequencing was performed on an Illumina HiSeq 2000. For repertoire sequencing, TCR beta CDR3 regions were amplified from RNA transcripts. HTBI primers and the Qiagen OneStep RT-PCR kit were used in a first-round RT-PCR, which was followed by a second-round multiplex PCR, size selection and purification. TCRdb cleaned the public reads at Q25 with fastp, built clones with MiXCR and kept in-frame beta chains. Entries are consolidated by CDR3 protein sequence, retaining the most common genes and DNA. The sample contains 200,000 to 250,000 distinct CDR3 sequences, 20% to 25% of them found a single time. The ten largest clones take up roughly 45% of the sample. Sequenced input: peripheral blood. The source is a woman aged 45-59 years with Graves' ophthalmopathy. Donor details come from another sample of the same person, matched by shared clones.

For this clonotype: A far larger clone differs by one base, so this is likely a read error. The chain has TRBV25-1 and TRBJ2-2; no reliable D call. The V gene's germline CDR1 is MGHDK and CDR2 SYGVNS. The CDR3 consists of 11 residues. Deletions cut 3 bases from V and 4 bases from J, with 0 bases between. CDR3 region: CASSDTGELFF. The CDR3 region has the DNA TGTGCCAGCAGTGACACCGGGGAGCTGTTTTTT.

This chain joins TRBV7-9 and TRBJ2-7; a weak D match, TRBD1 (6 bases). The CDR3 has 14 amino acids. With 5 bases removed from V and 2 bases from J, the gap between germline ends came to 13 bases. Germline CDR1 reads SEHNR; CDR2 reads FQNEAQ (reference sequence). Here the CDR3 DNA reads TGTGCCAGCAGCATAGAGTGGGGGCCCTACGAGCAGTACTTC. This gives the protein CASSIEWGPYEQYF.

This clonotype was counted ten times or more. The chain is built from TRBV5-8 and TRBJ2-4; no firm D call. The germline V gene encodes CDR1 SGHTS and CDR2 YDEGEE. The CDR3 loop spans 13 amino acids. V lost 0 bases and J 8 bases, leaving 9 bases between the germline ends. CDR3 residues: CASSLAGVDIQYF. The CDR3 nucleotides are TGTGCCAGCAGCTTGGCTGGTGTAGACATTCAGTACTTC.

This clonotype was counted at least ten times. The rearrangement links TRBV12-3 or TRBV12-4 to TRBJ1-3; 7 bases line up with TRBD1. The CDR3 runs 16 residues. V dropped 3 bases and J dropped 2; count of bases not matched to a gene: 7. The CDR3 is CASSLGQGGPGNTIYF. DNA for the CDR3: TGTGCCAGCAGTTTGGGGCAGGGGGGACCTGGAAACACCATATATTTT.

In this sample, this clonotype turned up many times. V is TRBV5-1 and J is TRBJ2-7, with 9 bases lining up with TRBD1. V dropped 4 bases and J dropped 5; count of bases not matched to a gene: 10. CDR1 and CDR2 (germline): SGHRS, YFSETQ. There are 15 residues in the CDR3. CDR3 coding DNA: TGCGCCAGCAGCGCCGCCGGGACAGGGTTTAACGAGCAGTACTTC. This translates into CASSAAGTGFNEQYF.

The table lists this clonotype with many counts. The rearrangement links TRBV11-2 to TRBJ1-3, with D unresolved. Germline-derived CDR1 and CDR2 are SGHAT and FQNNGV. Trimming took 5 bases from V and 0 from J, leaving 14 bases between them. This CDR3 is 16 amino acids long. The CDR3 DNA reads as TGTGCCAGCAGCGACTTGGGTTCCTCCTCTGGAAACACCATATATTTT. It is translated as CASSDLGSSSGNTIYF. Based on the CDR3 plus reference TRBV11-2 and TRBJ1-3, the full variable domain is EAGVAQSPRYKIIEKRQSVAFWCNPISGHATLYWYQQILGQGPKLLIQFQNNGVVDDSQLPKDRFSAERLKGVDSTLKIQPAKLEDSAVYLCASSDLGSSSGNTIYFGEGSWLTVV.

In its sample, this clonotype was seen many times. This chain connects TRBV3-1 to TRBJ2-7, with 9 nucleotides matching TRBD1. The ends lost 3 bases at V and 7 bases at J; junction bases unmatched: 7. There are 14 residues in the CDR3. In germline, CDR1 is LGHDT, CDR2 YNNKEL (reference sequence). The CDR3 DNA follows: TGTGCCAGCAGCCAGCCCGGGACAGGGTTTGAGCAGTACTTC. It codes for CASSQPGTGFEQYF.

This clonotype was recorded many times. This chain joins TRBV6-5 and TRBJ2-7; no reliable D call. Germline assignment: CDR1 MNHEY and CDR2 SVGAGI. Trimming cost V 6 bases and J 7 bases, with 16 bases left between them. CDR3 length: 13 amino acids. The chain's CDR3 is CASRQFPAGEQYF. The CDR3 nucleotides are TGTGCCAGCAGGCAGTTTCCAGCCGGGGAGCAGTACTTC.

Turning to this clonotype: It may be a read error: a sequence one base away is much more abundant. Since no conserved phenylalanine or tryptophan closes the CDR3, a read error is the likely cause. The J gene is TRBJ1-2, the V gene TRBV7-3; no definite D call. The CDR3 sequence is 13 residues long. Deletions cut 6 bases from V and 7 bases from J, with 15 bases between. CDR1 SGHTA and CDR2 FQGTGA come from the germline V gene. The CDR3 nucleotides are TGTGCCAGCAGTAATTCGGCGGGATTTGGCTACACCCTC. This gives the protein CASSNSAGFGYTL.

This clonotype was found a few times. The chain uses TRBV13 and TRBJ2-5; no reliable D call. CDR1 and CDR2 (germline): PRHDT, FYEKMQ (reference sequence). The CDR3 is 15 residues long. The V end was cut by 4 bases, the J end by 5 bases, with 17 bases between. The CDR3 region has the DNA TGTGCCAGCAGCTCGACAACTACCATCGGGGAGACCCAGTACTTC. This translates into CASSSTTTIGETQYF.

This rearrangement joins TRBV20-1 to TRBJ1-1, with 11 bases that match TRBD1. The CDR3 is 13 amino acids. Germline CDR1 DFQATT, CDR2 SNEGSKA (reference sequence). Trimming at V came to 5 bases and at J to 5 bases, leaving 4 bases not matched to a gene. The CDR3, as DNA: TGCAGTGCTCGCGGACAGGGGGCGACTGAAGCTTTCTTT. Protein: CSARGQGATEAFF.

This clonotype was seen at least ten times. This rearrangement joins TRBV2 to TRBJ2-4; TRBD2 agrees at 7 bases. The junction had 5 bases not matched to a gene; V was cut back by 3 bases and J by 6 bases. The CDR3 length is 14 residues. Germline values: CDR1 SNHLY, CDR2 FYNNEI. The CDR3 is CASSDRDYRNIQYF. The CDR3 DNA reads as TGTGCCAGCAGTGATCGGGACTACAGAAACATTCAGTACTTC. Full variable domain (outside the CDR3, taken from reference TRBV2 and TRBJ2-4): EPEVTQTPSHQVTQMGQEVILRCVPISNHLYFYWYRQILGQKVEFLVSFYNNEISEKSEIFDDQFSVERPDGSNFTLKIRSTKLEDSAMYFCASSDRDYRNIQYFGAGTRLSVL.

This rearrangement joins TRBV5-1 to TRBJ2-7; 8 bases match TRBD1. Losses at the gene ends were 4 bases for V and 5 bases for J; bases not matched to a gene: 11. Germline-derived CDR1 and CDR2 are SGHRS and YFSETQ. The CDR3 loop spans 15 amino acids. The CDR3, as DNA: TGCGCCAGCAGCCTAGCGACAGGGGCGATAAACGAGCAGTACTTC. Translating gives CASSLATGAINEQYF.

V usage is TRBV5-1 and J usage is TRBJ1-1; no clear D. Trimming stripped 0 bases from V and 1 base from J, with 7 bases between. Germline values: CDR1 SGHRS, CDR2 YFSETQ. This CDR3 is 14 amino acids long. The CDR3 here is CASSLVGENTEAFF. CDR3 sequence (DNA): TGCGCCAGCAGCTTGGTCGGTGAGAACACTGAAGCTTTCTTT.

The rearrangement links TRBV28 to TRBJ1-1, with D possibly matching TRBD1 (5 bases). The ends were cut back, 3 bases at V and 8 bases at J, with 28 bases in the middle. The CDR3 is 18 amino acids. Per germline, CDR1 MDHEN and CDR2 SYDVKM. CDR3 in amino acids: CASSFPRPGTGVRLEAFF. CDR3 bases: TGTGCCAGCAGTTTCCCGAGACCCGGGACGGGAGTTCGGCTAGAAGCTTTCTTT.

This clonotype was seen at least ten times. The chain employs TRBV7-2 and TRBJ2-7, with D tentatively TRBD2 (5 bases). Germline CDR1 reads SGHTA; CDR2 reads FQGNSA. Trimming removed 5 bases at V and 4 bases at J, with 15 bases between. The CDR3 consists of 14 residues. The chain's CDR3 is CASSRVLDGYEQYF. The CDR3 DNA sequence: TGTGCCAGCAGCCGAGTACTAGACGGGTACGAGCAGTACTTC. The whole variable domain, remainder taken from reference TRBV7-2 and TRBJ2-7, is GAGVSQSPSNKVTEKGKDVELRCDPISGHTALYWYRQSLGQGLEFLIYFQGNSAPDKSGLPSDRFSAERTGGSVSTLTIQRTQQEDSAVYLCASSRVLDGYEQYFGPGTRLTVT.

This clonotype came up many times. The J gene is TRBJ2-1, the V gene TRBV20-1; TRBD2 agrees at 9 bases. Germline V gene lookup returns CDR1 DFQATT and CDR2 SNEGSKA (reference sequence). The V and J ends lost 4 bases and 5 bases, in that order; junction bases with no gene match: 6. This CDR3 is built from 14 residues. This chain's CDR3 is CSAINSGSHNEQFF. The CDR3 DNA sequence: TGCAGTGCTATCAATAGCGGGAGTCACAATGAGCAGTTCTTC.

This clonotype was recorded at least ten times. The genes are TRBV11-2 and TRBJ2-2, with D possibly TRBD1 on 6 matching bases. V lost 5 bases and J 6 bases, leaving 19 bases between the germline ends. Germline assignment: CDR1 SGHAT and CDR2 FQNNGV. CDR3 length: 16 amino acids. CDR3 nucleotide sequence: TGTGCCAGCAGCCTCGCTTGGGGGCGTCAAGCCGGGGAGCTGTTTTTT. This encodes CASSLAWGRQAGELFF.

This clonotype was observed many times. The rearrangement uses TRBV20-1 and TRBJ1-6; D not resolved. This CDR3 has 14 residues. With 5 bases removed from V and 3 bases from J, the gap between germline ends came to 11 bases. Per germline, CDR1 DFQATT and CDR2 SNEGSKA (reference sequence). CDR3 in amino acids: CSARDAGYNSPLHF. The CDR3 DNA follows: TGCAGTGCTCGTGACGCTGGCTATAATTCACCCCTCCACTTT.

This clonotype was detected many times. The chain joins TRBV10-3 to TRBJ1-1; D is undetermined. The CDR3 spans 16 residues. V was trimmed by 0 bases and J by 2 bases, leaving 13 bases between them. Germline CDR1 is ENHRY and CDR2 is SYGVKD. CDR3 loop: CAISESLPGGNTEAFF. Here the CDR3 DNA reads TGTGCCATCAGTGAGTCGCTACCAGGTGGTAACACTGAAGCTTTCTTT.

The chain is built from TRBV2 and TRBJ2-7, with 12 bases lining up with TRBD2. CDR3 length equals 15 residues. Per the germline V gene, CDR1 is SNHLY and CDR2 is FYNNEI. J was trimmed by 2 bases and V by 6 bases; bases with no gene match: 5. CDR3: CASSASSGRAYEQYF. CDR3 nucleotide sequence: TGTGCCAGCAGCGCTTCTAGCGGGAGGGCCTACGAGCAGTACTTC. The full variable domain, with the rest looked up from reference TRBV2 and TRBJ2-7, is EPEVTQTPSHQVTQMGQEVILRCVPISNHLYFYWYRQILGQKVEFLVSFYNNEISEKSEIFDDQFSVERPDGSNFTLKIRSTKLEDSAMYFCASSASSGRAYEQYFGPGTRLTVT.

This clonotype was observed at least ten times. This chain uses TRBV7-2 with TRBJ2-7, with 9 bases lining up with TRBD2. Germline CDR1 and CDR2: SGHTA and FQGNSA. The CDR3 totals 13 residues. The ends lost 6 bases at V and 4 bases at J; junction bases unmatched: 4. CDR3 protein: CASSLAGRYEQYF. In nucleotides, the CDR3 is TGTGCCAGCAGTCTAGCGGGACGGTACGAGCAGTACTTC.

This chain's CDR3 is CASSPSAGTGYSNQPQHF. CDR3 sequence (DNA): TGTGCCAGCAGCCCCTCGGCCGGGACAGGGTATTCCAATCAGCCCCAGCATTTT. The rearrangement joins TRBV7-8 to TRBJ1-5, with 9 bases fitting TRBD1. The CDR3 is made up of 18 amino acids. Germline V gives CDR1 SGHVS, CDR2 FQNEAQ. The ends lost 5 bases at V and 3 bases at J; junction bases unmatched: 14. Together with reference TRBV7-8 and TRBJ1-5, the CDR3 gives the full variable domain: GAGVSQSPRYKVAKRGQDVALRCDPISGHVSLFWYQQALGQGPEFLTYFQNEAQLDKSGLPSDRFFAERPEGSVSTLKIQRTQQEDSAVYLCASSPSAGTGYSNQPQHFGDGTRLSIL.

This clonotype occurred many times. This chain links TRBV24-1 with TRBJ1-1; D is perhaps TRBD1 (6 bases). Germline V CDR1 and CDR2: KGHDR, SFDVKD. The V and J ends lost 5 bases and 5 bases respectively, with 11 bases between them. The CDR3 contains 13 residues. CDR3 amino acids: CATSARGGTEAFF. Written as DNA, the CDR3 is TGTGCCACCAGTGCTAGAGGGGGTACTGAAGCTTTCTTT.

There are many counts of this clonotype. The chain links TRBV7-2 to TRBJ2-2; no reliable D call. The V and J ends lost 2 bases and 4 bases respectively, with 8 bases between them. Germline assignment: CDR1 SGHTA and CDR2 FQGNSA. The CDR3 sequence is 14 residues long. Here the CDR3 DNA reads TGTGCCAGCAGCTTATACCCCGCCACCGGGGAGCTGTTTTTT. Translation gives CASSLYPATGELFF. Full variable domain (remainder filled in from reference TRBV7-2 and TRBJ2-2): GAGVSQSPSNKVTEKGKDVELRCDPISGHTALYWYRQSLGQGLEFLIYFQGNSAPDKSGLPSDRFSAERTGGSVSTLTIQRTQQEDSAVYLCASSLYPATGELFFGEGSRLTVL.

This clonotype was found many times. J is TRBJ2-4 and V is TRBV20-1, with D hard to call. Deletions cut 4 bases from V and 5 bases from J, with 15 bases between. This CDR3 spans 14 amino acids. Looked up from germline, CDR1 is DFQATT and CDR2 is SNEGSKA (reference sequence). In DNA, the CDR3 is TGCAGTGCTACGGGCATCAACTGGGAAAACATTCAGTACTTC. This translates into CSATGINWENIQYF.

This clonotype was seen repeatedly, ten times or more. V is TRBV3-1 and J is TRBJ1-1; possibly TRBD1 for D (6 bases). CDR1 is LGHDT, CDR2 YNNKEL, per germline (reference sequence). Trimming stripped 0 bases from V and 8 bases from J, with 16 bases between. This CDR3 is built from 15 residues. Here the CDR3 DNA reads TGTGCCAGCAGCCAAGATGGGGGGCAGGGGCGGGAAGCTTTCTTT. It encodes CASSQDGGQGREAFF. Using reference TRBV3-1 and TRBJ1-1 for the parts outside the CDR3, the full variable domain is DTAVSQTPKYLVTQMGNDKSIKCEQNLGHDTMYWYKQDSKKFLKIMFSYNNKELIINETVPNRFSPKSPDKAHLNLHINSLELGDSAVYFCASSQDGGQGREAFFGQGTRLTVV.

This clonotype was detected many times. V gene TRBV19 combines with J gene TRBJ2-4, with 8 bases lining up with TRBD1. Germline lookup yields CDR1 LNHDA and CDR2 SQIVND (reference sequence). J gave up 8 bases and V 8 bases, and 8 bases lay outside the gene matches. The CDR3 consists of 13 residues. CDR3 sequence (DNA): TGTGCCAGTCGCCGACAGGGGTTGGACATTCAGTACTTC. Its translation is CASRRQGLDIQYF.

This clonotype has ten or more counts. This chain links TRBV4-1 with TRBJ1-2; D gene uncertain. Germline CDR1 is MGHRA and CDR2 is YSYEKL. The CDR3 totals 18 residues. V was pared by 0 bases and J by 4 bases, with 21 bases between. The CDR3 sequence is CASSQDLNSRGASYGYTF. Here the CDR3 DNA reads TGCGCCAGCAGCCAAGACTTGAACTCCCGGGGAGCATCCTATGGCTACACCTTC.

Notes on this clonotype: With a much larger clone just one base away, this may be a read error. This likely comes from a read error, as the CDR3 has no conserved phenylalanine or tryptophan at its end. The gene calls are TRBV6-1 and TRBJ2-7; 11 positions match TRBD1. CDR1 MNHNS and CDR2 SASEGT come from the germline V gene. The CDR3 is made up of 15 amino acids. V lost 5 bases and J lost 3; bases outside the gene matches: 6. The CDR3 here is CASSRPGTGGYEQYS. The DNA of the CDR3 is TGTGCCAGCAGTAGGCCCGGGACAGGGGGCTACGAGCAGTACTCC.

Concerning this clonotype itself: A much larger clone lies one base from this, so it may be a read error. CDR3 protein: CASSQDIGRAVGELVF. Here the CDR3 DNA reads TGCGCCAGCAGCCAAGATATCGGGAGGGCGGTCGGGGAGCTGGTTTTT. The chain recombines TRBV4-1 with TRBJ2-2; 8 bases fit TRBD2. Germline lookup yields CDR1 MGHRA and CDR2 YSYEKL. This CDR3 contains 16 residues.